This TCR beta chain was retrieved from a study of blood T cells in healthy people across ages. The study, taken as a whole, reports: When one million T cells were used, diversity estimates were thought to be underestimates.

Regarding this clonotype: The target antigen is unknown.

A second PCR, run for roughly 7 to 11 cycles, used a sample-barcoded 5' primer plus a J-beta primer mix. One entry per CDR3 protein, called by TCRdb with MiXCR from the 5' RACE reads. Of over a million distinct CDR3 sequences listed, roughly 45% are singletons. The germline V gene has CDR1 DFQATT and CDR2 SNEGSKA (reference sequence). V dropped 0 bases and J dropped 9 bases, with 14 bases sitting between them. CDR3 length: 13 amino acids. The sequence was collected from a woman in her sixties or seventies in good health. The sequenced sample consisted of blood. This sequence joins TRBV20-1 and TRBJ1-1; D gene ambiguous. CDR3 protein: CSARDNNRDQAFF. Here the CDR3 DNA reads TGCAGTGCTAGAGATAATAATCGAGACCAAGCTTTCTTT.